This T cell receptor beta chain was sequenced during a study of technical replicates of blood from a handful of donors. Data came from immunoSEQ multiplex PCR; TCRdb stores just in-frame clones and leaves some out. The sample holds 70,000 to 95,000 clones; approximately 96% are singletons and the top ten take almost 0.3%. The CDR3 sequence is 13 residues long. Trimming at V came to 8 bases and at J to 6 bases, leaving 6 bases not matched to a gene. Per the germline V gene, CDR1 is SEHNR and CDR2 is FQNEAQ (reference sequence). The sequence came from a human donor in good health. V gene TRBV7-9 combines with J gene TRBJ1-2, with 10 bases aligning to TRBD1. Sample: T cells isolated from PBMCs. In nucleotides, the CDR3 is TGTGCCAGCGCCCAGGACAGGGGGGATGGCTACACCTTC. Its translation is CASAQDRGDGYTF.